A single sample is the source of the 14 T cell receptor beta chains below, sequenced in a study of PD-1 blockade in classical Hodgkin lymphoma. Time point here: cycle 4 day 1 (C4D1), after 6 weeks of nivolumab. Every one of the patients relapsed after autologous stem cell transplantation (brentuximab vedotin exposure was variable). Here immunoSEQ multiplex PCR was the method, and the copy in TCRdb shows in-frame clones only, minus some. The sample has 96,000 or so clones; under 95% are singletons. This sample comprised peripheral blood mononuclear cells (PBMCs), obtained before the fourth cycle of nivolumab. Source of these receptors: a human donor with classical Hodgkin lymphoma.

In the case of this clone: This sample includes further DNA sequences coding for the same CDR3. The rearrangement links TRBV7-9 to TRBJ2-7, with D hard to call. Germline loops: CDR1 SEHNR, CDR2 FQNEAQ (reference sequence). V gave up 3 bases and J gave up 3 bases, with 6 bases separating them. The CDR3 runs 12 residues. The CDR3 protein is CASSFSVYEQYF. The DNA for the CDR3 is TGTGCCAGCAGCTTTTCCGTCTACGAGCAGTACTTC.

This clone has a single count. The CDR3 here is CASSLALAGAYEQYF. CDR3 coding DNA: TGTGCCAGCAGCTTGGCGCTAGCGGGAGCCTACGAGCAGTACTTC. The chain employs TRBV5-6 and TRBJ2-7, with TRBD2 matching 10 bases. This CDR3 region has 15 residues. V shed 0 bases and J 2 bases; nucleotides not matched to a gene: 2. The germline gives CDR1 SGHDT, CDR2 YYEEEE.

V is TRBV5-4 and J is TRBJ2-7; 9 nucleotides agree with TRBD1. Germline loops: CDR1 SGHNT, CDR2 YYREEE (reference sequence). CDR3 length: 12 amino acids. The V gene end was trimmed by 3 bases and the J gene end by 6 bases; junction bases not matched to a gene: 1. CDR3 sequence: CASSWGQGEQYF. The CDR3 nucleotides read TGTGCCAGCAGCTGGGGACAGGGCGAGCAGTACTTC.

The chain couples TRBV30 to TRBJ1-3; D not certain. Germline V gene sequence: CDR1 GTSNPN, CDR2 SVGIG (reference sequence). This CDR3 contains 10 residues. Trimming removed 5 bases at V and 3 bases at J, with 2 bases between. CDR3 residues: CAWGGNTIYF. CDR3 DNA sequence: TGTGCCTGGGGTGGAAACACCATATATTTT.

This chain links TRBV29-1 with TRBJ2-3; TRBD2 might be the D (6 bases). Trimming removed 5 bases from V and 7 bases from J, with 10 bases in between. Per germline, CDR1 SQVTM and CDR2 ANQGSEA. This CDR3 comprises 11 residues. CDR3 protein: CSVPSENTQYF. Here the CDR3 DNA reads TGCAGCGTTCCTAGCGAAAATACGCAGTATTTT.

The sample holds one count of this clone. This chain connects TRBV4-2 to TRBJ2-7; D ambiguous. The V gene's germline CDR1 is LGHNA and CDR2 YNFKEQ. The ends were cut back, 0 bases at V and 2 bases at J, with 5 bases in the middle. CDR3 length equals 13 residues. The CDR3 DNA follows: TGTGCCAGCAGCCAAGACCCCACCTACGAGCAGTACTTC. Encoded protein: CASSQDPTYEQYF.

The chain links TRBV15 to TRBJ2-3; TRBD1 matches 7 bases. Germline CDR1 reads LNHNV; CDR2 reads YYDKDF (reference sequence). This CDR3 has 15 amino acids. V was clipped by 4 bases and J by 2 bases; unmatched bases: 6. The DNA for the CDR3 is TGTGCCACCAGCATCGGGACAGCAAACACAGATACGCAGTATTTT. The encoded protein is CATSIGTANTDTQYF. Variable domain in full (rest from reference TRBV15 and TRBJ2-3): DAMVIQNPRYQVTQFGKPVTLSCSQTLNHNVMYWYQQKSSQAPKLLFHYYDKDFNNEADTPDNFQSRRPNTSFCFLDIRSPGLGDTAMYLCATSIGTANTDTQYFGPGTRLTVL.

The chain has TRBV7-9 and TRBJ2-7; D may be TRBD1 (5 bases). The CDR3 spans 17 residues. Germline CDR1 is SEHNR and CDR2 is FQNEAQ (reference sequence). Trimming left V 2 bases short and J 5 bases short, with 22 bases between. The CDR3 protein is CASSLSSGPTPRDEQYF. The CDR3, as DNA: TGTGCCAGCAGCTTATCCTCTGGACCGACCCCCAGGGACGAGCAGTACTTC.

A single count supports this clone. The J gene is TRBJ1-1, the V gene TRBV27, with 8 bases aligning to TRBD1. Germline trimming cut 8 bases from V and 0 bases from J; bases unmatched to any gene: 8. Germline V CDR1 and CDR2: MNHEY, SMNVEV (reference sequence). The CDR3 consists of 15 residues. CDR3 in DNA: TGTGCCAGCGGGGGGGACAGGACAATGAACACTGAAGCTTTCTTT. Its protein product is CASGGDRTMNTEAFF.

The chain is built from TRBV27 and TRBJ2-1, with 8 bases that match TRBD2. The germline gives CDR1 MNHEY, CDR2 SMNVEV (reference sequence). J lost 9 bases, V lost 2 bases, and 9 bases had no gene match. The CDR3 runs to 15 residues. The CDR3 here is CASSLGAGGLGEQFF. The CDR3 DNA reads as TGTGCCAGCAGTTTAGGGGCGGGAGGTCTGGGTGAGCAGTTCTTC.

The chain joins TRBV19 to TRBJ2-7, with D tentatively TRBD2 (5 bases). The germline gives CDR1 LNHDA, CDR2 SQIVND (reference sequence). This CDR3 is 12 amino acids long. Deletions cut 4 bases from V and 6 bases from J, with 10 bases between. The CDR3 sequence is CASSKRVGEQYF. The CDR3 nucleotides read TGTGCCAGTAGTAAGAGGGTGGGCGAGCAGTACTTC.

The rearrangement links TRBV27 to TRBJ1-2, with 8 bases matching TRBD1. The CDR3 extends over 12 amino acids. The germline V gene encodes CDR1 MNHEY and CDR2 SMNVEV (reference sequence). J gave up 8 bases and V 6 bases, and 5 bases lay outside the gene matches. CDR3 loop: CASRNPGGGYTF. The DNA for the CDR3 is TGTGCCAGCAGGAACCCAGGGGGCGGCTACACCTTC.

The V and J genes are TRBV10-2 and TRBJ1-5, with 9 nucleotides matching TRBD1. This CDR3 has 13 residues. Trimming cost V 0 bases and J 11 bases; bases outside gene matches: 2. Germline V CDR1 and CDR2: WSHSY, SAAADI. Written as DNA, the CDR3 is TGCGCCAGCAGTGAGTCATGGGACAGGGCCCAGCATTTT. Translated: CASSESWDRAQHF.

The CDR3 sequence: CASSSLAGAVYEQYF. The CDR3 DNA reads TGTGCCAGCAGCTCACTAGCGGGAGCGGTCTACGAGCAGTACTTC. This chain joins TRBV7-9 and TRBJ2-7; 11 bases are shared with TRBD2. CDR1 and CDR2 from the germline V gene are SEHNR and FQNEAQ (reference sequence). V lost 4 bases, J lost 3 bases, and 5 bases stayed unmatched. The CDR3 covers 15 residues.